These T cell receptor beta chains were read from a single sample in a study of T cells of healthy individuals. TCRdb itself ran the 5' RACE reads through MiXCR, one entry per CDR3 protein. The table has some 69,000 distinct CDR3 sequences, 15% to 20% seen once. These receptors originate from a human donor in good health. CDR3s include the opening cysteine and the closing phenylalanine or tryptophan. Fields, in order: V gene, clone size, D gene, J gene, CDR3 protein, CDR3 DNA. D genes are given only for firm matches. Not every row has a clone size; where given, it reads once, few, many or a size class.

V gene: TRBV20-1; clone size: many; D gene: TRBD1; J gene: TRBJ2-2; CDR3 protein: CSARDDGQGVTGELFF; CDR3 DNA: TGCAGTGCTAGAGATGATGGGCAGGGGGTCACCGGGGAGCTGTTTTTT
V gene: TRBV4-3; clone size: many; D gene: NA; J gene: TRBJ2-7; CDR3 protein: CASSQDKVSYEQYF; CDR3 DNA: TGCGCCAGCAGCCAAGATAAGGTCTCCTACGAGCAGTACTTC
V gene: TRBV7-2; clone size: many; D gene: NA; J gene: TRBJ1-5; CDR3 protein: CASSPAGQPQHF; CDR3 DNA: TGTGCCAGCAGCCCCGCGGGGCAGCCCCAGCATTTT
V gene: TRBV20-1; clone size: many; D gene: TRBD1; J gene: TRBJ1-1; CDR3 protein: CSASLTGQAEAFF; CDR3 DNA: TGCAGTGCTAGTCTAACGGGACAGGCTGAAGCTTTCTTT
V gene: TRBV5-6; clone size: NA; D gene: NA; J gene: TRBJ2-7; CDR3 protein: CASRRLDHYEQYF; CDR3 DNA: TGTGCCAGCAGGCGACTAGACCACTACGAGCAGTACTTC
V gene: TRBV9; clone size: many; D gene: NA; J gene: TRBJ2-1; CDR3 protein: CASSVVGGGEQFF; CDR3 DNA: TGTGCCAGCAGCGTAGTAGGAGGGGGTGAGCAGTTCTTC
V gene: TRBV12-3/TRBV12-4; clone size: NA; D gene: NA; J gene: TRBJ2-3; CDR3 protein: CASSPAGGRLTDTQYF; CDR3 DNA: TGTGCCAGCAGCCCGGCCGGGGGACGCCTCACAGATACGCAGTATTTT
V gene: TRBV5-8; clone size: few; D gene: NA; J gene: TRBJ1-1; CDR3 protein: CASSFEKGSTEAFF; CDR3 DNA: TGTGCCAGCAGCTTCGAAAAGGGGAGCACTGAAGCTTTCTTT
V gene: TRBV6-2/TRBV6-3; clone size: few; D gene: TRBD1; J gene: TRBJ1-5; CDR3 protein: CASSPTGDNQPQHF; CDR3 DNA: TGTGCCAGCAGCCCCACAGGGGACAATCAGCCCCAGCATTTT
V gene: TRBV9; clone size: many; D gene: TRBD2; J gene: TRBJ2-3; CDR3 protein: CASSVEGLAGVDTQYF; CDR3 DNA: TGTGCCAGCAGCGTAGAAGGACTAGCGGGAGTCGATACGCAGTATTTT
V gene: TRBV20-1; clone size: NA; D gene: TRBD2; J gene: TRBJ2-3; CDR3 protein: CSARHRGGVDDTQYF; CDR3 DNA: TGCAGTGCTAGACATCGGGGAGGGGTTGACGATACGCAGTATTTT
V gene: TRBV7-6; clone size: many; D gene: TRBD2; J gene: TRBJ2-7; CDR3 protein: CASSILAGDISEQYF; CDR3 DNA: TGTGCCAGCAGCATCTTAGCGGGAGATATTAGCGAGCAGTACTTC
V gene: TRBV4-3; clone size: NA; D gene: TRBD2; J gene: TRBJ2-7; CDR3 protein: CASSQMRASGLRTYEQYF; CDR3 DNA: TGCGCCAGCAGCCAGATGCGCGCTAGCGGATTAAGGACCTACGAGCAGTACTTC
V gene: TRBV6-2/TRBV6-3; clone size: many; D gene: TRBD1; J gene: TRBJ2-7; CDR3 protein: CASSYSIPDRRNLVRYEQYF; CDR3 DNA: TGTGCCAGCAGTTACTCGATCCCGGACAGGAGGAACCTGGTCAGATACGAGCAGTACTTC
V gene: TRBV5-1; clone size: few; D gene: NA; J gene: TRBJ2-3; CDR3 protein: CASSLGEIANTQYF; CDR3 DNA: TGCGCCAGCAGCTTGGGTGAAATTGCGAATACGCAGTATTTT
V gene: TRBV10-3; clone size: few; D gene: NA; J gene: TRBJ2-2; CDR3 protein: CAISGGVTGELFF; CDR3 DNA: TGTGCCATCTCTGGAGGGGTTACCGGGGAGCTGTTTTTT
V gene: TRBV4-1; clone size: once; D gene: NA; J gene: TRBJ1-5; CDR3 protein: CASSSTREGGRGRQPQHF; CDR3 DNA: TGCGCCAGCAGCTCGACCCGGGAGGGGGGGCGAGGGCGTCAGCCCCAGCATTTT
V gene: TRBV28; clone size: NA; D gene: TRBD2; J gene: TRBJ2-5; CDR3 protein: CASRLADPQETQYF; CDR3 DNA: TGTGCCAGCAGACTAGCGGATCCCCAAGAGACCCAGTACTTC
V gene: TRBV7-9; clone size: few; D gene: TRBD1; J gene: TRBJ2-7; CDR3 protein: CASSARTGTGTYEQYF; CDR3 DNA: TGTGCCAGCAGCGCTAGAACCGGGACAGGGACCTACGAGCAGTACTTC
V gene: TRBV15; clone size: NA; D gene: TRBD2; J gene: TRBJ2-7; CDR3 protein: CATSRDFGGSGSFYEQYF; CDR3 DNA: TGTGCCACCAGCAGAGATTTCGGGGGAAGCGGGAGTTTTTACGAGCAGTACTTC
V gene: TRBV28; clone size: NA; D gene: NA; J gene: TRBJ1-6; CDR3 protein: CASKPGVSSYNSPLHF; CDR3 DNA: TGTGCCAGCAAACCTGGGGTCAGCTCCTATAATTCACCCCTCCACTTT
V gene: TRBV7-9; clone size: NA; D gene: TRBD1; J gene: TRBJ1-6; CDR3 protein: CASSSSGTGDYNSPLHF; CDR3 DNA: TGTGCCAGCAGCTCATCCGGGACAGGGGATTATAATTCACCCCTCCACTTT
V gene: TRBV7-6; clone size: many; D gene: NA; J gene: TRBJ2-3; CDR3 protein: CASSLVTSTDTQYF; CDR3 DNA: TGTGCCAGCAGCTTAGTAACTAGCACAGATACGCAGTATTTT
V gene: TRBV5-1; clone size: NA; D gene: NA; J gene: TRBJ2-1; CDR3 protein: CASSLGAEQFF; CDR3 DNA: TGCGCCAGCAGCTTGGGCGCCGAGCAGTTCTTC
V gene: TRBV20-1; clone size: few; D gene: TRBD2; J gene: TRBJ2-5; CDR3 protein: CSAAGGHKETQYF; CDR3 DNA: TGCAGTGCCGCGGGGGGGCATAAAGAGACCCAGTACTTC
V gene: TRBV10-3; clone size: many; D gene: NA; J gene: TRBJ2-1; CDR3 protein: CAIRALSSYNEQFF; CDR3 DNA: TGTGCCATCAGGGCTCTTAGCTCCTACAATGAGCAGTTCTTC
V gene: TRBV12-5; clone size: many; D gene: TRBD1; J gene: TRBJ1-2; CDR3 protein: CASGKWTGGSQGNYGYTF; CDR3 DNA: TGTGCTAGTGGTAAATGGACAGGGGGGTCTCAGGGTAACTATGGCTACACCTTC
V gene: TRBV27; clone size: few; D gene: TRBD2; J gene: TRBJ2-3; CDR3 protein: CATGLATSTDTQYF; CDR3 DNA: TGTGCCACTGGACTAGCAACGTCCACAGATACGCAGTATTTT
V gene: TRBV10-3; clone size: many; D gene: TRBD2; J gene: TRBJ2-7; CDR3 protein: CAISERTSAYEQYF; CDR3 DNA: TGTGCCATCAGTGAGAGGACTAGCGCCTACGAGCAGTACTTC
V gene: TRBV20-1; clone size: many; D gene: TRBD2; J gene: TRBJ2-7; CDR3 protein: CSARDRGLADSHEQYF; CDR3 DNA: TGCAGTGCTAGAGATCGGGGACTAGCGGATTCCCACGAGCAGTACTTC
V gene: TRBV20-1; clone size: NA; D gene: TRBD2; J gene: TRBJ2-1; CDR3 protein: CSARAGTSGSYNEQFF; CDR3 DNA: TGCAGTGCTAGAGCCGGGACTAGCGGATCCTACAATGAGCAGTTCTTC
V gene: TRBV7-9; clone size: NA; D gene: TRBD1; J gene: TRBJ1-2; CDR3 protein: CASSTGQRDGGYTF; CDR3 DNA: TGTGCCAGCAGCACGGGACAGCGAGATGGAGGCTACACCTTC
V gene: TRBV30; clone size: many; D gene: NA; J gene: TRBJ2-7; CDR3 protein: CACDSLDPYEQYF; CDR3 DNA: TGTGCCTGTGACAGTTTGGACCCCTACGAGCAGTACTTC
V gene: TRBV5-6; clone size: NA; D gene: NA; J gene: TRBJ1-1; CDR3 protein: CASSFGPANTEAFF; CDR3 DNA: TGTGCCAGCAGCTTCGGGCCGGCGAACACTGAAGCTTTCTTT
V gene: TRBV6-5; clone size: many; D gene: NA; J gene: TRBJ1-6; CDR3 protein: CASSLRHSFNSPLHF; CDR3 DNA: TGTGCCAGCAGTTTGAGGCATAGCTTTAATTCACCCCTCCACTTT
V gene: TRBV12-3/TRBV12-4; clone size: NA; D gene: NA; J gene: TRBJ1-1; CDR3 protein: CASSPRGGTEAFF; CDR3 DNA: TGTGCCAGCAGTCCGAGGGGGGGCACTGAAGCTTTCTTT
V gene: TRBV25-1; clone size: NA; D gene: TRBD2; J gene: TRBJ2-5; CDR3 protein: CASSDGLAGKQETQYF; CDR3 DNA: TGTGCCAGCAGTGATGGGTTAGCGGGTAAACAAGAGACCCAGTACTTC
V gene: TRBV6-5; clone size: NA; D gene: TRBD1; J gene: TRBJ1-6; CDR3 protein: CASSLRDRGSPLHF; CDR3 DNA: TGTGCCAGCAGCCTCCGGGACAGGGGTTCACCCCTCCACTTT
V gene: TRBV20-1; clone size: many; D gene: NA; J gene: TRBJ2-2; CDR3 protein: CSARDDRWNTGELFF; CDR3 DNA: TGCAGTGCTAGAGATGACAGATGGAACACCGGGGAGCTGTTTTTT
V gene: TRBV20-1; clone size: few; D gene: TRBD2; J gene: TRBJ2-7; CDR3 protein: CSASEREVPYEQYF; CDR3 DNA: TGCAGTGCTAGTGAGCGGGAGGTTCCCTACGAGCAGTACTTC
V gene: TRBV7-9; clone size: many; D gene: NA; J gene: TRBJ2-1; CDR3 protein: CASSLIGQGHDPNEQFF; CDR3 DNA: TGTGCCAGCAGCTTAATAGGGCAGGGCCATGACCCTAATGAGCAGTTCTTC